These 29 T cell receptor beta chains were all obtained from the same sample, sequenced in a study of beta chain features in type 1 diabetes. Every isolated RNA sample was fully reverse transcribed, so sequencing captured expressed TCRB transcripts. Only in-frame clones appear in the TCRdb table, and some are missing; sequencing was by immunoSEQ multiplex PCR. The sample consists of hundreds of thousands of clones, about 14% of them appearing once. Sequenced: naive CD4+ T cells from blood. The receptors were gathered from a young man in good health.

This clone was seen only a few times. The chain is built from TRBV29-1 and TRBJ1-5; maybe TRBD1 (6 bases). This CDR3 contains 15 residues. V lost 6 bases to trimming and J lost 0 bases, with 15 bases between them. Germline V gene data show CDR1 as SQVTM and CDR2 as ANQGSEA. In DNA, the CDR3 is TGCAGCGTGCGAACGACAGGTAATAGCAATCAGCCCCAGCATTTT. Translating gives CSVRTTGNSNQPQHF.

This clone has a single count. The DNA for the CDR3 is TGTGCCAGCAGCTTAGGGATCGTAAACTCTGGGGCCAACGTCCTGACTTTC. Its protein product is CASSLGIVNSGANVLTF. The V gene is TRBV7-2, the J gene TRBJ2-6; no definite D call. There are 17 residues in the CDR3. V was trimmed by 1 base and J by 0 bases, leaving 10 bases between them. Germline V CDR1 and CDR2: SGHTA, FQGNSA.

This clone has more than one count but fewer than ten. Other DNA sequences of this sample code for an identical CDR3. The gene calls are TRBV18 and TRBJ1-1; the D gene is possibly TRBD1 (5 bases). Germline V gene data show CDR1 as KGHSH and CDR2 as LQKENI. The CDR3 covers 14 residues. V was clipped by 3 bases and J by 1 base, with 9 bases between them. CDR3 region: CASSPPGGNTEAFF. The CDR3 DNA is TGTGCCAGCTCACCCCCCGGGGGGAACACTGAAGCTTTCTTT.

There are a few counts of this clone. The chain couples TRBV5-4 to TRBJ1-4; D is ambiguous. Trimming cost V 4 bases and J 2 bases, with 15 bases left between them. The CDR3 totals 16 residues. Germline V gene data show CDR1 as SGHNT and CDR2 as YYREEE (reference sequence). The CDR3 reads CASSQYRGRTNEKLFF. Written as DNA, the CDR3 is TGTGCCAGCAGCCAGTACCGCGGAAGGACTAATGAAAAACTGTTTTTT.

This chain links TRBV27 with TRBJ2-2; no clear D gene. CDR1 MNHEY and CDR2 SMNVEV come from the germline V gene (reference sequence). The CDR3 extends over 14 amino acids. Trimming left V 2 bases short and J 7 bases short, with 11 bases between. The CDR3 nucleotides are TGTGCCAGCAGTTTACCCGAGGCCGGCGGGGAGCTGTTTTTT. Residues: CASSLPEAGGELFF.

The chain couples TRBV7-9 to TRBJ1-5; 7 bases match TRBD1. CDR1 and CDR2 from the germline V gene are SEHNR and FQNEAQ (reference sequence). The length of the CDR3 is 16 residues. Unmatched junction bases numbered 8, after V lost 1 base and J lost 5 bases. The CDR3 is CASSLEGTANYQPQHF. Here the CDR3 DNA reads TGTGCCAGCAGCTTAGAGGGGACAGCCAACTATCAGCCCCAGCATTTT.

This chain connects TRBV29-1 to TRBJ1-2; the D gene is possibly TRBD1 (5 bases). The CDR3 spans 12 residues. Germline-derived CDR1 and CDR2 are SQVTM and ANQGSEA. Trimming pared 4 bases from V and 4 bases from J, leaving 10 bases between. CDR3: CSVAGTGYGYTF. DNA for the CDR3: TGCAGCGTTGCCGGGACCGGCTATGGCTACACCTTC.

The rearrangement joins TRBV5-1 to TRBJ2-1; 7 positions agree with TRBD2. This CDR3 spans 16 amino acids. V lost 0 bases to trimming and J lost 8 bases; unmatched junction nucleotides: 11. CDR1 SGHRS and CDR2 YFSETQ come from the germline V gene. The CDR3 region has the DNA TGCGCCAGCAGCTTGGATCCCAGCGGGGTTGCCCATGAGCAGTTCTTC. This gives the protein CASSLDPSGVAHEQFF. Filled out from reference TRBV5-1 and TRBJ2-1, the complete variable domain reads KAGVTQTPRYLIKTRGQQVTLSCSPISGHRSVSWYQQTPGQGLQFLFEYFSETQRNKGNFPGRFSGRQFSNSRSEMNVSTLELGDSALYLCASSLDPSGVAHEQFFGPGTRLTVL.

This clone was seen a handful of times. The chain couples TRBV9 to TRBJ1-1, with TRBD1 identical over 8 bases. The junction had 8 bases not matched to a gene; V was cut back by 1 base and J by 6 bases. The CDR3 covers 15 residues. Germline V gene lookup returns CDR1 SGDLS and CDR2 YYNGEE. CDR3 residues: CASSVTSDRGAEAFF. As DNA, the CDR3 is TGTGCCAGCAGCGTAACAAGTGACAGGGGCGCTGAAGCTTTCTTT.

This clone has more than one count but fewer than ten. V is TRBV19 and J is TRBJ2-6; no definite D call. The CDR3 covers 15 residues. Trimming left V 7 bases short and J 0 bases short, with 10 bases between. CDR1 LNHDA and CDR2 SQIVND come from the germline V gene (reference sequence). The CDR3 DNA reads as TGTGCCAGTATCCCGGATAGCTCTGGGGCCAACGTCCTGACTTTC. Amino acids: CASIPDSSGANVLTF.

The rearrangement uses TRBV5-6 and TRBJ2-3, with a tentative D call TRBD1 (6 bases). The CDR3 runs 14 residues. Germline V gene data show CDR1 as SGHDT and CDR2 as YYEEEE. The V end was cut by 0 bases, the J end by 4 bases, with 9 bases between. The CDR3 bases are TGTGCCAGCAGCTTGGACAGGGTCTCAGATACGCAGTATTTT. It codes for CASSLDRVSDTQYF.

The rearrangement links TRBV14 to TRBJ1-2, with D maybe TRBD1 (5 bases). Germline V gene data show CDR1 as SGHDN and CDR2 as FVKESK. V lost 5 bases and J 4 bases, leaving 14 bases between the germline ends. This CDR3 has 14 residues. The CDR3 DNA reads as TGTGCCAGCAGCACGGGACTCCGCTTCTATGGCTACACCTTC. It encodes CASSTGLRFYGYTF.

This clone was seen a few times. This sequence joins TRBV14 and TRBJ2-1, with 9 bases fitting TRBD1. After removal of 1 base from V and 8 bases from J, the junction contained 9 bases not matched to a gene. The CDR3 runs to 16 residues. Germline V gene sequence: CDR1 SGHDN, CDR2 FVKESK. The CDR3 here is CASSQGRTGAWDEQFF. As DNA, the CDR3 is TGTGCCAGCAGCCAAGGGCGGACAGGGGCCTGGGATGAGCAGTTCTTC.

A few counts support this clone. V and J are TRBV25-1 and TRBJ2-7; the match to TRBD1 covers 7 bases. The CDR3 is 12 amino acids. Germline CDR1 and CDR2: MGHDK and SYGVNS. V gave up 4 bases and J gave up 6 bases; unmatched junction bases: 3. This CDR3 reads CASSVTGTEQYF. The CDR3 nucleotides read TGTGCCAGCAGTGTGACAGGGACCGAGCAGTACTTC.

Only a few counts were recorded for this clone. V and J are TRBV7-2 and TRBJ1-5, with D possibly matching TRBD1 (5 bases). Looked up from germline, CDR1 is SGHTA and CDR2 is FQGNSA. V lost 0 bases and J lost 9, with 9 bases in between. CDR3 length: 13 residues. DNA of the CDR3: TGTGCCAGCAGCTTAGCGGGGGGTTCGCCCCAGCATTTT. It encodes CASSLAGGSPQHF.

The J gene is TRBJ2-7, the V gene TRBV27, with D perhaps matching TRBD2 (6 bases). CDR1 is MNHEY and CDR2 is SMNVEV in the germline V gene (reference sequence). Trimming took off 6 bases at V and 8 bases at J, with 32 bases between the two ends. The CDR3 consists of 18 residues. CDR3 DNA: TGTGCCAGCAGCACGCCGGAGGGCCTACTACCCTTCGCGTCTCAGCAGTACTTC. This translates into CASSTPEGLLPFASQQYF.

V usage is TRBV4-1 and J usage is TRBJ2-7, with 12 bases aligning to TRBD2. Trimming at V came to 4 bases and at J to 3 bases, leaving 4 bases not matched to a gene. The CDR3 has 15 residues. Germline CDR1 reads MGHRA; CDR2 reads YSYEKL. CDR3 sequence reads: CASSRGTSGYYEQYF. For the CDR3, the DNA is TGCGCCAGCAGCCGAGGGACTAGCGGGTACTACGAGCAGTACTTC.

The table lists this clone with a few counts. J is TRBJ2-2 and V is TRBV5-4, with a possible D match to TRBD2 (6 bases). CDR3 length equals 13 residues. The germline V gene encodes CDR1 SGHNT and CDR2 YYREEE (reference sequence). Trimming cost V 9 bases and J 4 bases, with 13 bases left between them. CDR3 sequence reads: CATPGLGTGELFF. The CDR3 coding sequence is TGTGCCACCCCGGGACTTGGCACCGGGGAGCTGTTTTTT.

The chain combines TRBV5-4 with TRBJ2-7; D possibly corresponds to TRBD1 (5 bases). V was clipped by 3 bases and J by 1 base, with 17 bases between them. CDR3 length: 16 amino acids. Per the germline V gene, CDR1 is SGHNT and CDR2 is YYREEE (reference sequence). This chain's CDR3 is CASSYSWGRTSYEQYF. CDR3 DNA sequence: TGTGCCAGCAGCTACTCCTGGGGCAGGACATCCTACGAGCAGTACTTC.

This clone showed up just a few times. This chain connects TRBV9 to TRBJ2-1; 8 bases match TRBD2. The CDR3 is made up of 16 amino acids. The V gene end was trimmed by 4 bases and the J gene end by 6 bases; junction bases not matched to a gene: 12. The germline V gene encodes CDR1 SGDLS and CDR2 YYNGEE. The CDR3 reads CASSPGPGLGRNEQFF. The CDR3 DNA sequence: TGTGCCAGCAGCCCCGGTCCGGGACTAGGGCGCAATGAGCAGTTCTTC.

This clone was picked up a small number of times. V and J are TRBV9 and TRBJ1-4, with 10 positions matching TRBD1. This CDR3 is built from 16 residues. Per the germline V gene, CDR1 is SGDLS and CDR2 is YYNGEE. Losses at the gene ends were 4 bases for V and 4 bases for J; bases not matched to a gene: 7. The CDR3 region is CASSPRGTGVNEKLFF. The CDR3 coding sequence is TGTGCCAGCAGCCCGAGGGGGACAGGGGTTAATGAAAAACTGTTTTTT.

This clone has just a few counts. The CDR3 here is CASRALHEQYF. As DNA, the CDR3 is TGTGCCAGCAGGGCCCTCCACGAGCAGTACTTC. The chain uses TRBV11-1 and TRBJ2-7, with D hard to call. Trimming took 6 bases from V and 5 from J, leaving 8 bases between them. The CDR3 is 11 residues long. Germline CDR1 SGHAT, CDR2 FQDESV (reference sequence).

This clone appeared a few times. This sequence joins TRBV2 and TRBJ2-3; TRBD1 is a possible D gene (7 bases). The germline gives CDR1 SNHLY, CDR2 FYNNEI. This CDR3 spans 14 amino acids. V lost 7 bases and J lost 5, with 16 bases in between. CDR3 residues: CASKEQGRGDTQYF. In DNA form, the CDR3 reads TGTGCCAGCAAAGAACAGGGGCGGGGAGATACGCAGTATTTT.

The chain couples TRBV7-8 to TRBJ1-1, with no clear D. Trimming stripped 5 bases from V and 0 bases from J, with 13 bases between. This CDR3 contains 15 residues. CDR1 SGHVS and CDR2 FQNEAQ come from the germline V gene. The CDR3 DNA reads TGTGCCAGCAGCCAGGTCAGGTACATGAACACTGAAGCTTTCTTT. This sequence encodes CASSQVRYMNTEAFF.

The rearrangement uses TRBV18 and TRBJ2-7; the D is unclear. The CDR3 has 14 amino acids. CDR1 and CDR2 from the germline V gene are KGHSH and LQKENI. V shed 4 bases and J shed 2 bases, with 12 bases lying between them. CDR3 nucleotides: TGTGCCAGCTCACGCGACGGACGTACCTACGAGCAGTACTTC. The encoded protein is CASSRDGRTYEQYF.

This clone was picked up a small number of times. The rearrangement uses TRBV5-6 and TRBJ2-3, with D unresolved. There are 10 residues in the CDR3. CDR1 is SGHDT and CDR2 is YYEEEE in the germline V gene. Trimming took off 2 bases at V and 7 bases at J, with 2 bases between the two ends. CDR3 DNA: TGTGCCAGCAGCTTTAATACGCAGTATTTT. It specifies CASSFNTQYF.

Only a few counts were recorded for this clone. This chain links TRBV28 with TRBJ2-4, with a possible D match to TRBD1 (5 bases). Germline CDR1 reads MDHEN; CDR2 reads SYDVKM. V shed 5 bases and J shed 15 bases, with 20 bases lying between them. This CDR3 has 13 amino acids. The CDR3 bases are TGTGCCAGCAGTCTAGGGGTTAGGCGCTTAGCGTACTTC. It codes for CASSLGVRRLAYF.

CDR3 sequence: CASSLFPGPGANVLTF. The CDR3 nucleotides read TGCGCCAGCAGCTTGTTTCCGGGACCTGGGGCCAACGTCCTGACTTTC. This chain joins TRBV5-1 and TRBJ2-6; D could derive from TRBD1 or TRBD2 (5 bases each). Looked up from germline, CDR1 is SGHRS and CDR2 is YFSETQ. The CDR3 is 16 amino acids. V shed 1 base and J shed 2 bases, with 10 bases lying between them.

This clone has more than one count but fewer than ten. V gene TRBV7-2 combines with J gene TRBJ1-1, with TRBD1 as a possible D gene (6 bases). This CDR3 contains 12 residues. Per the germline V gene, CDR1 is SGHTA and CDR2 is FQGNSA. V gave up 5 bases and J gave up 5 bases, with 9 bases separating them. The CDR3 DNA reads TGTGCCAGCAGCGTCAGGGGAACTGAAGCTTTCTTT. Amino acids: CASSVRGTEAFF.